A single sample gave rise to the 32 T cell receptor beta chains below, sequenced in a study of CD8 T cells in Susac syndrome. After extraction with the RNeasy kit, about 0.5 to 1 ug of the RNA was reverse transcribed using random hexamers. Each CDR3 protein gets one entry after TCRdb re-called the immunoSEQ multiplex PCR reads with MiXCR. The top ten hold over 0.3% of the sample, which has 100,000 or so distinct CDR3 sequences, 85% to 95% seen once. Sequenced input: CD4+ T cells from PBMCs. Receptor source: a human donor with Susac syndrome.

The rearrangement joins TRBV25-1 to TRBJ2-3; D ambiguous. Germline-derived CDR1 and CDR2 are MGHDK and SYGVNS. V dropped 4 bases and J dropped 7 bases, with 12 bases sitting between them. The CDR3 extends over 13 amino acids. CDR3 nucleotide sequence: TGTGCCAGCAGTGTGGCATTAATACATACGCAGTATTTT. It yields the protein CASSVALIHTQYF.

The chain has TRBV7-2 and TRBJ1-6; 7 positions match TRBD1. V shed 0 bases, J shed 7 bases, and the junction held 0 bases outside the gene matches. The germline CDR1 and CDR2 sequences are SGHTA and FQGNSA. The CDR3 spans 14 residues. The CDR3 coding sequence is TGTGCCAGCAGCTTAGCGGGACAGAATTCACCCCTCCACTTT. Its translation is CASSLAGQNSPLHF.

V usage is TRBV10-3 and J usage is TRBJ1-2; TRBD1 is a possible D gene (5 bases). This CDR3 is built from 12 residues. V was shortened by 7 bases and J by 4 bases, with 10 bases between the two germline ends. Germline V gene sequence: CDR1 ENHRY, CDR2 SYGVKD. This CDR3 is CAINGGGYGYTF. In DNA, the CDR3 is TGTGCCATCAATGGGGGGGGCTATGGCTACACCTTC.

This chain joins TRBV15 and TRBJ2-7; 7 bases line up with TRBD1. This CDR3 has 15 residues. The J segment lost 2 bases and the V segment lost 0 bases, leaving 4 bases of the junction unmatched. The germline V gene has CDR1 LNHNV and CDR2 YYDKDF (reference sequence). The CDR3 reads CATSREMGQTYEQYF. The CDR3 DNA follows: TGTGCCACCAGCAGAGAAATGGGACAGACCTACGAGCAGTACTTC.

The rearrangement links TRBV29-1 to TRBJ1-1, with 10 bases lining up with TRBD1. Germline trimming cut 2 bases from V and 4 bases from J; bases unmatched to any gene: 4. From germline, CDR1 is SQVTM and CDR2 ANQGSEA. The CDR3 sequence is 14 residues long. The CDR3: CSVERDRGPTEAFF. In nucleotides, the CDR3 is TGCAGCGTTGAAAGGGACAGGGGACCCACTGAAGCTTTCTTT.

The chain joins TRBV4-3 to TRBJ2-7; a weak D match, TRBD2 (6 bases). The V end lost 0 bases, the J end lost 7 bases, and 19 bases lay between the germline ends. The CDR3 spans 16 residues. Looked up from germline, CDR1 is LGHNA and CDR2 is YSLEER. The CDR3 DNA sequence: TGCGCCAGCAGCCAAGAATGGGACTCCGGGCAATGGGAGCAGTACTTC. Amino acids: CASSQEWDSGQWEQYF.

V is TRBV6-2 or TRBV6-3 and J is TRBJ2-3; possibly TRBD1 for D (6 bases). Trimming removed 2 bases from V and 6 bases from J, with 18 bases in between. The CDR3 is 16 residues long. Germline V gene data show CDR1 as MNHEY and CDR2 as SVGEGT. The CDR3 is CASSYGGLTARDTQYF. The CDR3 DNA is TGTGCCAGCAGTTACGGGGGCCTGACAGCCAGGGATACGCAGTATTTT.

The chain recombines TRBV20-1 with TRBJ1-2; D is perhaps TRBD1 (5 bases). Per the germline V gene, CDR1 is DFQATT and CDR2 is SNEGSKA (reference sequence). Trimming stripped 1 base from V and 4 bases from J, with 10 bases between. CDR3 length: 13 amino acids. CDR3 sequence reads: CSARVAGLYGYTF. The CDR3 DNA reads TGCAGTGCTAGAGTCGCAGGGCTCTATGGCTACACCTTC.

The CDR3 region has the DNA TGCAGTGCTAGGTGGACTAGCCAAGAGACCCAGTACTTC. It yields the protein CSARWTSQETQYF. The chain employs TRBV20-1 and TRBJ2-5; 7 nucleotides agree with TRBD2. This CDR3 region has 13 residues. V gave up 3 bases and J gave up 1 base; unmatched junction bases: 2. Germline CDR1 DFQATT, CDR2 SNEGSKA (reference sequence).

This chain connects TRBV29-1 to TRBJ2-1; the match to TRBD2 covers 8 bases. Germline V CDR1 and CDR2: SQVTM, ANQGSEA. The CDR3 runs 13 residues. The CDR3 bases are TGCATCGTCAGGTCGGGGGGGGAAAGTGAGCAGTTCTTC. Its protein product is CIVRSGGESEQFF.

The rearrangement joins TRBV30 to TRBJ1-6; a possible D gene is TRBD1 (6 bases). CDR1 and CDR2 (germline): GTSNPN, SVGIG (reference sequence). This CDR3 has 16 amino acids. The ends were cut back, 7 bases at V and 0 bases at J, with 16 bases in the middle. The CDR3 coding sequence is TGTGCCTCGAGGGGGGACGTTAGCTCCTATAATTCACCCCTCCACTTT. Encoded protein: CASRGDVSSYNSPLHF. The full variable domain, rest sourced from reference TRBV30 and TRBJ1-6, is SQTIHQWPATLVQPVGSPLSLECTVEGTSNPNLYWYRQAAGRGLQLLFYSVGIGQISSEVPQNLSASRPQDRQFILSSKKLLLSDSGFYLCASRGDVSSYNSPLHFGNGTRLTVT.

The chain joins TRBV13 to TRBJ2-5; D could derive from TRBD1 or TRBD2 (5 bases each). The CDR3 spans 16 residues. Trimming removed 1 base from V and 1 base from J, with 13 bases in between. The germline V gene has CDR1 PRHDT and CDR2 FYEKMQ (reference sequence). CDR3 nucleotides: TGTGCCAGCAGCTTAGTGGCGGGTAGGGGCCAAGAGACCCAGTACTTC. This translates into CASSLVAGRGQETQYF. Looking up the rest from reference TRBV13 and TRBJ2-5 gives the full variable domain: AAGVIQSPRHLIKEKRETATLKCYPIPRHDTVYWYQQGPGQDPQFLISFYEKMQSDKGSIPDRFSAQQFSDYHSELNMSSLELGDSALYFCASSLVAGRGQETQYFGPGTRLLVL.

The CDR3 nucleotides are TGTGCCTGGGATCCTCGAACACCTAGCTCTGGAAACACCATATATTTT. This gives the protein CAWDPRTPSSGNTIYF. The V and J genes are TRBV30 and TRBJ1-3; the D is unclear. This CDR3 comprises 16 residues. The V gene's germline CDR1 is GTSNPN and CDR2 SVGIG (reference sequence). V lost 5 bases, J lost 0 bases, and 17 bases lay in between.

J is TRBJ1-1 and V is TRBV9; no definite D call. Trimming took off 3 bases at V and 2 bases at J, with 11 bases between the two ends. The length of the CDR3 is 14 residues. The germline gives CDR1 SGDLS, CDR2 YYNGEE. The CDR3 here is CASSAHGVNTEAFF. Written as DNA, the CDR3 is TGTGCCAGCAGCGCCCATGGGGTAAACACTGAAGCTTTCTTT.

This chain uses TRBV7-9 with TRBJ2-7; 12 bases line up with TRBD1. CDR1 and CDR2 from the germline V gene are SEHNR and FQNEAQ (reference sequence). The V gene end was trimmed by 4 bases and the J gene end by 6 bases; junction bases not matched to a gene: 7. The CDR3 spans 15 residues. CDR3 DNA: TGTGCCAGCAGCTCAGCCGGGACAGGGGGCTCCGAGCAGTACTTC. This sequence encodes CASSSAGTGGSEQYF.

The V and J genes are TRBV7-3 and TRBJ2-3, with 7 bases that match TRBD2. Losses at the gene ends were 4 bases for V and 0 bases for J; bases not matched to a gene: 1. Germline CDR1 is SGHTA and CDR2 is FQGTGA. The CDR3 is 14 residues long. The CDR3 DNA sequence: TGTGCCAGCAGCTCTAGCGGTAGCACAGATACGCAGTATTTT. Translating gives CASSSSGSTDTQYF. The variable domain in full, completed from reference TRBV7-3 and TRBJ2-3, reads GAGVSQTPSNKVTEKGKYVELRCDPISGHTALYWYRQSLGQGPEFLIYFQGTGAADDSGLPNDRFFAVRPEGSVSTLKIQRTERGDSAVYLCASSSSGSTDTQYFGPGTRLTVL.

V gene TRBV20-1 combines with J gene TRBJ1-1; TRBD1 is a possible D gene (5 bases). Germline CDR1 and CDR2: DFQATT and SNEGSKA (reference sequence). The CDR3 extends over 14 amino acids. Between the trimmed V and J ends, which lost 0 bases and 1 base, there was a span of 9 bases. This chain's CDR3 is CSAREEGRNTEAFF. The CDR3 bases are TGCAGTGCTAGAGAAGAGGGGAGGAACACTGAAGCTTTCTTT.

This CDR3 is CASSLANSGNTIYF. The CDR3 DNA reads TGTGCCAGCAGTTTGGCCAACTCTGGAAACACCATATATTTT. The rearrangement uses TRBV12-3 or TRBV12-4 and TRBJ1-3; the D is unclear. The CDR3 totals 14 residues. V was pared by 3 bases and J by 0 bases, with 6 bases between.

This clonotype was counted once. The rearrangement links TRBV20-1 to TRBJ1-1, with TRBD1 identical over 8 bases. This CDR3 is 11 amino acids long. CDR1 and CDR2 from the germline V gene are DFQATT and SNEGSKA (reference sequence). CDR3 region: CRGTGGTEAFF. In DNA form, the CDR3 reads TGCAGGGGAACAGGGGGCACTGAAGCTTTCTTT.

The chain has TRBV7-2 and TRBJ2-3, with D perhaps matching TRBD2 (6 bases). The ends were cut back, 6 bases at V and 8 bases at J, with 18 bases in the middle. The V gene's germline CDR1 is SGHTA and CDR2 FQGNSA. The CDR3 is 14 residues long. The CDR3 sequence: CASSPHGGSATQYF. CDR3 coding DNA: TGTGCCAGCAGTCCCCACGGAGGGAGCGCTACGCAGTATTTT.

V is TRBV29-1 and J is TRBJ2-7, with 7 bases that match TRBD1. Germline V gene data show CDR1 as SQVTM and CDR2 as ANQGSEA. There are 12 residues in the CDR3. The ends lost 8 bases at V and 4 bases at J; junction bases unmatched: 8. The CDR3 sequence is CSISTGKYEQYF. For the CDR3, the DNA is TGCAGCATTTCGACAGGGAAGTACGAGCAGTACTTC.

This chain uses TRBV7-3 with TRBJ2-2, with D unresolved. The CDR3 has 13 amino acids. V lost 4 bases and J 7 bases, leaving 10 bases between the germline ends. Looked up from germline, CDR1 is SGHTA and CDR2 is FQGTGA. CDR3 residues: CASSYSVNGELFF. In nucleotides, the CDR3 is TGTGCCAGCAGCTACTCAGTCAACGGGGAGCTGTTTTTT. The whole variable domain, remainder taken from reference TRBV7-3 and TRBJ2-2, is GAGVSQTPSNKVTEKGKYVELRCDPISGHTALYWYRQSLGQGPEFLIYFQGTGAADDSGLPNDRFFAVRPEGSVSTLKIQRTERGDSAVYLCASSYSVNGELFFGEGSRLTVL.

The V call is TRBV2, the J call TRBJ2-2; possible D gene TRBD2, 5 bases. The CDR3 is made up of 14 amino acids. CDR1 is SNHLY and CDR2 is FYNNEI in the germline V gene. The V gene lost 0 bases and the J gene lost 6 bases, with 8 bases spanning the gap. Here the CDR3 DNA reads TGTGCCAGCAGTGAAGCTCGGGGAGCCGGGGAGCTGTTTTTT. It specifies CASSEARGAGELFF.

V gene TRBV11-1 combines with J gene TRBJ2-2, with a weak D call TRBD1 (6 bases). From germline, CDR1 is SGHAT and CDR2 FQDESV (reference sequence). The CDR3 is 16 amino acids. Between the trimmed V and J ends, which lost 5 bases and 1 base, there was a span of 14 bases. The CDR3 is CASSASRDKNTGELFF. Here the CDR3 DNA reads TGTGCCAGCAGCGCTTCCCGGGACAAGAACACCGGGGAGCTGTTTTTT. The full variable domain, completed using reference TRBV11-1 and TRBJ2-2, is EAEVAQSPRYKITEKSQAVAFWCDPISGHATLYWYRQILGQGPELLVQFQDESVVDDSQLPKDRFSAERLKGVDSTLKIQPAELGDSAMYLCASSASRDKNTGELFFGEGSRLTVL.

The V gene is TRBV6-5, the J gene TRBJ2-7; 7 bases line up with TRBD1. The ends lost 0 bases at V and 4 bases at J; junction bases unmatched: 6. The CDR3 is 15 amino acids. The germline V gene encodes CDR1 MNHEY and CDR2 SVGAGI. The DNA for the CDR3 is TGTGCCAGCAGTTACTCAGGGGACAGTGTTTACGAGCAGTACTTC. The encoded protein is CASSYSGDSVYEQYF.

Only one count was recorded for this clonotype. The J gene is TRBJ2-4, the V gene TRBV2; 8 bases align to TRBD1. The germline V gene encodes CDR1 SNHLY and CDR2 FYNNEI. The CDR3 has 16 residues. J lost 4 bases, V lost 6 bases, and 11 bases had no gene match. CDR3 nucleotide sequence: TGTGCCAGCAGCCGAGAGCGGACAGGGTCAAAAAACATTCAGTACTTC. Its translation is CASSRERTGSKNIQYF.

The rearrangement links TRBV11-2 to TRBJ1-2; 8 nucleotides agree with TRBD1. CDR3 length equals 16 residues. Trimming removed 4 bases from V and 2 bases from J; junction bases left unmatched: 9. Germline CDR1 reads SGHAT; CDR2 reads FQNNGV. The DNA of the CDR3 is TGTGCCAGCAGCTCCTACGGGACAGGCAACAACTATGGCTACACCTTC. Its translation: CASSSYGTGNNYGYTF.

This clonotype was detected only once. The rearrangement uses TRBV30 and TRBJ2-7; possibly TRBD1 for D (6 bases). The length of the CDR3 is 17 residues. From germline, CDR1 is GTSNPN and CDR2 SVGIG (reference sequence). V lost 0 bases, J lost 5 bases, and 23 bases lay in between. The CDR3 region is CAWSVDSVWGRTHEQYF. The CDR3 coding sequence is TGTGCCTGGAGTGTGGACAGTGTTTGGGGACGAACCCACGAGCAGTACTTC. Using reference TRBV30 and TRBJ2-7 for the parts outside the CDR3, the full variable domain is SQTIHQWPATLVQPVGSPLSLECTVEGTSNPNLYWYRQAAGRGLQLLFYSVGIGQISSEVPQNLSASRPQDRQFILSSKKLLLSDSGFYLCAWSVDSVWGRTHEQYFGPGTRLTVT.

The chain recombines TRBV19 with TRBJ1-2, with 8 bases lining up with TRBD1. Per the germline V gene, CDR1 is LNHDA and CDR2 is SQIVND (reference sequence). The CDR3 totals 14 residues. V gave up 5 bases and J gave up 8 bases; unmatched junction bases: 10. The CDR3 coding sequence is TGTGCCAGTAGTTTCCAGGACAGGGTAGTAGGCTACACCTTC. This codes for CASSFQDRVVGYTF.

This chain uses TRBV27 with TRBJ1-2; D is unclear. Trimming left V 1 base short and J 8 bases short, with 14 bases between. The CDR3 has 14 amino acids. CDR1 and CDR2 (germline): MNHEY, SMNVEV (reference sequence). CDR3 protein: CASSLFGSLEGYTF. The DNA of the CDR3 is TGTGCCAGCAGTTTATTCGGTAGTCTTGAGGGCTACACCTTC.

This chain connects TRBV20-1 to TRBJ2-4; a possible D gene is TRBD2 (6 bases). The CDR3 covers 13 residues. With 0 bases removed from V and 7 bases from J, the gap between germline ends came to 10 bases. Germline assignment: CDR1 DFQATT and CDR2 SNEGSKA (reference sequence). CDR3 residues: CSARDVGGNIQYF. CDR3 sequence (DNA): TGCAGTGCTAGAGATGTTGGGGGGAACATTCAGTACTTC.

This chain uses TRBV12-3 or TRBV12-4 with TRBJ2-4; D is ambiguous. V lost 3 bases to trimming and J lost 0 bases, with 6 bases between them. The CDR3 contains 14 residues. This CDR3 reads CASSFVSAKNIQYF. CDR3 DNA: TGTGCCAGCAGTTTTGTTTCAGCCAAAAACATTCAGTACTTC.